Below, one T cell receptor (beta chain) is given with its context. TCRdb's table, derived via immunoSEQ multiplex PCR, lists solely in-frame clones and lacks some. The sample carries approximately 2,000,000 clones, around 93% recorded once. The sample originates from a study of shared clonotypes between healthy human individuals. The CDR3 covers 15 residues. Germline CDR1 MDHEN, CDR2 SYDVKM. V lost 4 bases and J lost 2; bases outside the gene matches: 5. The chain recombines TRBV28 with TRBJ2-7; 10 bases match TRBD1. This receptor was obtained from a man aged 18 to 30 in good health. Some clones in this sample may be carry-over from other donors' samples. The sample comprised naive CD4+ T cells from PBMCs. Subset denoted: CD45RA+ positively selected. CDR3 sequence (DNA): TGTGCCAGCAGTTCCCATGGACAGGGGGCCTACGAGCAGTACTTC. It codes for CASSSHGQGAYEQYF.